A selection of T cell receptor beta chains follows, all from one sample in a study of immune cell composition in non-small cell lung cancer. The data were produced by immunoSEQ multiplex PCR, yet TCRdb's version contains in-frame clones alone and is incomplete. Among some 3,100 clones, roughly 70% were seen once, and the ten largest hold roughly 15%. This sample also belongs to another study, concerning CD4 T cells in lung cancer.

The sequenced sample was non-adjacent lung tissue. All receptors come from a human donor with non-small cell lung cancer. Both conserved end residues are part of each CDR3. The D gene is left open where the match is weak. Rows give clone size only sometimes, using once, few, many, or a class for an expanded clone.

D gene: TRBD2; V gene: TRBV29-1; J gene: TRBJ2-1; clone size: .; CDR3 protein: CSALGAFLAGEGNEQFF; CDR3 DNA: TGCAGCGCTCTCGGGGCCTTCTTAGCGGGAGAAGGGAATGAGCAGTTCTTC
D gene: .; V gene: TRBV25-1; J gene: TRBJ1-1; clone size: .; CDR3 protein: CASRGLRAPEAFF; CDR3 DNA: TGTGCCAGCAGGGGGCTAAGGGCCCCTGAAGCTTTCTTT
D gene: .; V gene: TRBV7-7; J gene: TRBJ2-7; clone size: .; CDR3 protein: CASSPVAGSYEQYF; CDR3 DNA: TGTGCTAGCAGCCCAGTCGCCGGGAGCTACGAGCAGTACTTC
D gene: TRBD2; V gene: TRBV5-1; J gene: TRBJ2-1; clone size: .; CDR3 protein: CASSLVAGFYNEQFF; CDR3 DNA: TGCGCCAGCAGCTTGGTAGCGGGGTTTTACAATGAGCAGTTCTTC
D gene: .; V gene: TRBV28; J gene: TRBJ1-5; clone size: .; CDR3 protein: CASTLYTDQPQHF; CDR3 DNA: TGTGCCAGCACTCTTTACACCGATCAGCCCCAGCATTTT
D gene: TRBD2; V gene: TRBV30; J gene: TRBJ2-1; clone size: once; CDR3 protein: CAWSVLAGGYNEQFF; CDR3 DNA: TGTGCCTGGAGCGTCCTAGCGGGGGGTTACAATGAGCAGTTCTTC
D gene: .; V gene: TRBV9; J gene: TRBJ2-2; clone size: .; CDR3 protein: CASSPSVTPNTGELFF; CDR3 DNA: TGTGCCAGCAGCCCCTCGGTTACCCCGAACACCGGGGAGCTGTTTTTT
D gene: TRBD2; V gene: TRBV9; J gene: TRBJ2-1; clone size: .; CDR3 protein: CASSVALASGGRGGEQFF; CDR3 DNA: TGTGCCAGCAGCGTAGCTCTGGCTAGCGGGGGCCGGGGAGGAGAGCAGTTCTTC
D gene: TRBD2; V gene: TRBV15; J gene: TRBJ2-1; clone size: .; CDR3 protein: CATSRGVLADYNEQFF; CDR3 DNA: TGTGCCACCAGCAGAGGGGTCCTAGCGGACTACAATGAGCAGTTCTTC
D gene: TRBD2; V gene: TRBV30; J gene: TRBJ2-7; clone size: .; CDR3 protein: CAWTSGILSYEQYF; CDR3 DNA: TGTGCCTGGACTAGCGGGATTCTTTCCTACGAGCAGTACTTC
D gene: .; V gene: TRBV28; J gene: TRBJ2-3; clone size: .; CDR3 protein: CASTAPGDTQYF; CDR3 DNA: TGTGCCAGCACCGCCCCCGGGGATACGCAGTATTTT
D gene: .; V gene: TRBV25-1; J gene: TRBJ2-5; clone size: .; CDR3 protein: CASSEPGGPETQYF; CDR3 DNA: TGTGCCAGCAGTGAACCAGGGGGGCCTGAGACCCAGTACTTC
D gene: .; V gene: TRBV5-6; J gene: TRBJ1-2; clone size: .; CDR3 protein: CASSPLVLRYGYTF; CDR3 DNA: TGTGCCAGCAGCCCCTTGGTCCTACGCTATGGCTACACCTTC
D gene: TRBD1; V gene: TRBV7-9; J gene: TRBJ2-2; clone size: once; CDR3 protein: CASSAGGPTGELFF; CDR3 DNA: TGTGCCAGCAGCGCAGGGGGACCTACCGGGGAGCTGTTTTTT
D gene: .; V gene: TRBV21-1; J gene: TRBJ2-1; clone size: .; CDR3 protein: CASSKQGNRCYNEQFF; CDR3 DNA: TGTGCCAGCAGCAAACAGGGCAACAGATGCTACAATGAGCAGTTCTTC
D gene: .; V gene: TRBV27; J gene: TRBJ1-2; clone size: few; CDR3 protein: CASRTGETYYGYTF; CDR3 DNA: TGTGCCAGCCGAACAGGCGAAACTTACTATGGCTACACCTTC
D gene: TRBD1; V gene: TRBV15; J gene: TRBJ2-7; clone size: .; CDR3 protein: CATSTRDREYEQYF; CDR3 DNA: TGTGCCACCAGCACCCGGGACAGGGAATACGAGCAGTACTTC
D gene: .; V gene: TRBV27; J gene: TRBJ1-4; clone size: .; CDR3 protein: CASVFGEKLFF; CDR3 DNA: TGTGCCAGCGTTTTCGGGGAAAAACTGTTTTTT
D gene: .; V gene: TRBV10-3; J gene: TRBJ2-1; clone size: .; CDR3 protein: CAISDLADEQFF; CDR3 DNA: TGTGCCATCAGTGATCTCGCGGATGAGCAGTTCTTC
D gene: .; V gene: TRBV5-4; J gene: TRBJ2-7; clone size: .; CDR3 protein: CASSAGLYEQYF; CDR3 DNA: TGTGCCAGCAGCGCCGGACTGTACGAGCAGTACTTC
D gene: .; V gene: TRBV7-3; J gene: TRBJ2-2; clone size: .; CDR3 protein: CASSSGQTGELFF; CDR3 DNA: TGTGCCAGCAGCTCTGGACAGACCGGGGAGCTGTTTTTT
D gene: .; V gene: TRBV5-4; J gene: TRBJ1-5; clone size: .; CDR3 protein: CASSPGVQENQPQHF; CDR3 DNA: TGTGCCAGCAGCCCGGGGGTCCAGGAAAATCAGCCCCAGCATTTT
D gene: TRBD2; V gene: TRBV19; J gene: TRBJ2-1; clone size: few; CDR3 protein: CASIGSGINEQFF; CDR3 DNA: TGTGCCAGTATCGGTAGCGGGATTAATGAGCAGTTCTTC
D gene: TRBD2; V gene: TRBV5-6; J gene: TRBJ2-5; clone size: .; CDR3 protein: CASSLEVRAGAVGETQYF; CDR3 DNA: TGTGCCAGCAGCTTGGAGGTCCGAGCGGGAGCTGTCGGAGAGACCCAGTACTTC
D gene: .; V gene: TRBV27; J gene: TRBJ1-3; clone size: .; CDR3 protein: CASGLQGPFGNTIYF; CDR3 DNA: TGTGCCAGCGGGCTACAGGGCCCTTTTGGAAACACCATATATTTT
D gene: TRBD2; V gene: TRBV4-1; J gene: TRBJ2-1; clone size: .; CDR3 protein: CASSWDYGEQFF; CDR3 DNA: TGCGCCAGCAGCTGGGACTACGGCGAGCAGTTCTTC
D gene: TRBD2; V gene: TRBV6-4; J gene: TRBJ2-3; clone size: .; CDR3 protein: CASSGTSGSDTQYF; CDR3 DNA: TGTGCCAGCAGTGGGACTAGCGGGAGCGATACGCAGTATTTT
D gene: TRBD2; V gene: TRBV29-1; J gene: TRBJ2-1; clone size: .; CDR3 protein: CSGGTSGRSYEQFF; CDR3 DNA: TGCAGCGGTGGTACTAGCGGGAGATCATATGAGCAGTTCTTC
D gene: TRBD2; V gene: TRBV11-2; J gene: TRBJ2-3; clone size: .; CDR3 protein: CASRTSGRYLTDTQYF; CDR3 DNA: TGTGCCAGCAGGACTAGCGGGAGATATCTGACAGATACGCAGTATTTT
D gene: .; V gene: TRBV7-9; J gene: TRBJ2-1; clone size: .; CDR3 protein: CASSLRSNEQFF; CDR3 DNA: TGTGCCAGCAGCTTACGGTCCAATGAGCAGTTCTTC
D gene: .; V gene: TRBV4-2; J gene: TRBJ2-3; clone size: .; CDR3 protein: CASSPGRRADTQYF; CDR3 DNA: TGTGCCAGCAGCCCCGGGCGGCGGGCGGATACGCAGTATTTT
D gene: TRBD1; V gene: TRBV28; J gene: TRBJ1-2; clone size: .; CDR3 protein: CASSFWDRQNYGYTF; CDR3 DNA: TGTGCCAGCAGTTTTTGGGACAGACAGAACTATGGCTACACCTTC
D gene: TRBD1; V gene: TRBV6-1; J gene: TRBJ1-5; clone size: .; CDR3 protein: CASSARDRGLGQPQHF; CDR3 DNA: TGTGCCAGCAGTGCACGGGACAGGGGTCTGGGGCAGCCCCAGCATTTT
D gene: TRBD1; V gene: TRBV30; J gene: TRBJ1-1; clone size: few; CDR3 protein: CAHGTGFLNTEAFF; CDR3 DNA: TGTGCACACGGGACAGGGTTCCTGAACACTGAAGCTTTCTTT
D gene: .; V gene: TRBV7-3; J gene: TRBJ2-1; clone size: .; CDR3 protein: CASSLTLSEQFF; CDR3 DNA: TGTGCCAGCAGCTTGACTTTGAGCGAGCAGTTCTTC
D gene: .; V gene: TRBV25-1; J gene: TRBJ2-2; clone size: .; CDR3 protein: CASRDSGELFF; CDR3 DNA: TGTGCCAGCAGGGACAGCGGGGAGCTGTTTTTT
D gene: TRBD2; V gene: TRBV9; J gene: TRBJ2-1; clone size: .; CDR3 protein: CASSPRWTSGGGNEQFF; CDR3 DNA: TGTGCCAGCAGCCCCCGATGGACTAGCGGGGGAGGCAATGAGCAGTTCTTC
D gene: TRBD1; V gene: TRBV5-4; J gene: TRBJ2-6; clone size: .; CDR3 protein: CASSGQGSLFSGANVLTF; CDR3 DNA: TGTGCCAGCAGCGGACAGGGCAGCTTATTCTCTGGGGCCAACGTCCTGACTTTC
D gene: TRBD2; V gene: TRBV28; J gene: TRBJ2-5; clone size: .; CDR3 protein: CASSFVLAGSETQYF; CDR3 DNA: TGTGCCAGCAGTTTCGTCCTAGCGGGAAGCGAGACCCAGTACTTC
D gene: .; V gene: TRBV6-1; J gene: TRBJ2-5; clone size: .; CDR3 protein: CASSEGTAQGLKTQYF; CDR3 DNA: TGTGCCAGCAGTGAAGGTACTGCACAGGGTTTGAAGACCCAGTACTTC
D gene: TRBD2; V gene: TRBV10-3; J gene: TRBJ2-2; clone size: few; CDR3 protein: CAIKGGSVGTGELFF; CDR3 DNA: TGTGCCATCAAGGGCGGGAGTGTAGGGACCGGGGAGCTGTTTTTT
D gene: TRBD2; V gene: TRBV7-8; J gene: TRBJ2-2; clone size: .; CDR3 protein: CASSLVTSGGELFF; CDR3 DNA: TGTGCCAGCAGCTTAGTGACTAGCGGAGGGGAGCTGTTTTTT
D gene: TRBD2; V gene: TRBV10-3; J gene: TRBJ2-7; clone size: few; CDR3 protein: CAISASGSRNEQYF; CDR3 DNA: TGTGCCATCAGCGCTAGCGGGAGCAGGAACGAGCAGTACTTC
D gene: .; V gene: TRBV7-3; J gene: TRBJ2-3; clone size: .; CDR3 protein: CASSLLGTPRDTQYF; CDR3 DNA: TGTGCCAGCAGTCTCCTCGGGACACCTCGGGATACGCAGTATTTT
D gene: .; V gene: TRBV9; J gene: TRBJ2-3; clone size: .; CDR3 protein: CASSDRRGGGTDTQYF; CDR3 DNA: TGTGCCAGCAGCGACCGTCGAGGGGGGGGCACAGATACGCAGTATTTT
D gene: .; V gene: TRBV27; J gene: TRBJ2-5; clone size: .; CDR3 protein: CASRFRDWGTQYF; CDR3 DNA: TGTGCCAGCAGATTTCGGGACTGGGGGACCCAGTACTTC
D gene: .; V gene: TRBV7-2; J gene: TRBJ2-2; clone size: .; CDR3 protein: CASSYARTGELFF; CDR3 DNA: TGTGCCAGCAGCTACGCTCGGACCGGGGAGCTGTTTTTT
D gene: .; V gene: TRBV6-6; J gene: TRBJ2-7; clone size: few; CDR3 protein: CASSSPTASSYEQYF; CDR3 DNA: TGTGCCAGCAGTTCCCCGACGGCTAGCTCCTACGAGCAGTACTTC
D gene: .; V gene: TRBV18; J gene: TRBJ2-5; clone size: once; CDR3 protein: CASSFSGTSLYQETQYF; CDR3 DNA: TGTGCCAGCTCATTCTCCGGGACATCACTGTACCAAGAGACCCAGTACTTC
D gene: TRBD1; V gene: TRBV18; J gene: TRBJ2-1; clone size: .; CDR3 protein: CASSPGQAYNEQFF; CDR3 DNA: TGTGCCAGCTCCCCGGGACAGGCCTACAATGAGCAGTTCTTC
D gene: .; V gene: TRBV28; J gene: TRBJ1-1; clone size: .; CDR3 protein: CASSLGPRNTEAFF; CDR3 DNA: TGTGCCAGCAGTTTAGGGCCGAGGAACACTGAAGCTTTCTTT
D gene: .; V gene: TRBV29-1; J gene: TRBJ2-1; clone size: few; CDR3 protein: CSTKRGPLEFF; CDR3 DNA: TGCAGCACAAAAAGGGGTCCTCTGGAGTTCTTC
D gene: .; V gene: TRBV29-1; J gene: TRBJ1-2; clone size: .; CDR3 protein: CSVEPPGFNYGYTF; CDR3 DNA: TGCAGCGTTGAGCCCCCGGGGTTCAACTATGGCTACACCTTC
D gene: TRBD1; V gene: TRBV11-2; J gene: TRBJ2-5; clone size: few; CDR3 protein: CASSFTSGTGQETQYF; CDR3 DNA: TGTGCCAGCAGCTTTACCTCCGGGACAGGGCAAGAGACCCAGTACTTC
D gene: .; V gene: TRBV23-1; J gene: TRBJ2-7; clone size: large; CDR3 protein: CASSPNRGGTYEQYF; CDR3 DNA: TGCGCCAGCAGTCCGAACAGGGGGGGTACCTACGAGCAGTACTTC
D gene: .; V gene: TRBV6-1; J gene: TRBJ1-5; clone size: large; CDR3 protein: CASRVTGDSNQPQHF; CDR3 DNA: TGTGCCAGCAGGGTCACAGGAGATAGCAATCAGCCCCAGCATTTT
D gene: .; V gene: TRBV28; J gene: TRBJ1-2; clone size: .; CDR3 protein: CASSLDGVYGYTF; CDR3 DNA: TGTGCCAGCAGTTTGGACGGGGTCTATGGCTACACCTTC
D gene: TRBD2; V gene: TRBV6-1; J gene: TRBJ2-5; clone size: .; CDR3 protein: CASSLGTRGVKTQYF; CDR3 DNA: TGTGCCAGCAGCCTCGGGACTAGGGGAGTAAAGACCCAGTACTTC
D gene: .; V gene: TRBV4-2; J gene: TRBJ2-2; clone size: few; CDR3 protein: CASSNQVPEVGELFF; CDR3 DNA: TGTGCCAGCAGCAACCAGGTGCCGGAGGTGGGGGAGCTGTTTTTT